Listed below are T cell receptor beta chains from one sample, sequenced in a study of regulatory T cells in long-lasting Graves disease. TCRdb itself ran the multiplex PCR reads through MiXCR, one entry per CDR3 protein. Of about 400,000 distinct CDR3 sequences listed, roughly a sixth are singletons. The sample consisted of peripheral blood mononuclear cells (PBMCs), taken at new diagnosis, from a patient treated with antithyroid drugs. Source of these receptors: a female donor with Graves disease. CDR3s include the opening cysteine and the closing phenylalanine or tryptophan. Each record gives: D gene, V gene, CDR3 length, clone size, J gene, CDR3 protein, CDR3 DNA. The D gene is left open where the match is weak. Part of the rows lack a size; the others show once, few, many or a class for expanded clones.

>TRBD2|TRBV5-4|15|NA|TRBJ2-1
CASSLSGGEYNEQFF
TGTGCCAGCAGCCTGAGCGGGGGGGAATACAATGAGCAGTTCTTC
>TRBD2|TRBV19|15|few|TRBJ2-7
CASRRTSDEAYEQYF
TGTGCCAGTAGGAGGACTAGCGACGAGGCCTACGAGCAGTACTTC
>NA|TRBV20-1|15|NA|TRBJ2-3
CSARGMGGPIDTQYF
TGCAGTGCTAGAGGGATGGGGGGGCCGATAGATACGCAGTATTTT
>TRBD1|TRBV6-1|12|many|TRBJ1-5
CATRQGNQPQHF
TGTGCCACCAGACAGGGGAACCAGCCCCAGCATTTT
>NA|TRBV28|14|NA|TRBJ1-3
CASEPSGGGNTIYF
TGTGCCAGCGAGCCCTCCGGGGGGGGAAACACCATATATTTT
>TRBD1|TRBV5-1|15|many|TRBJ2-3
CASSLGQGAPDTQYF
TGCGCCAGCAGCTTGGGACAGGGGGCCCCAGATACGCAGTATTTT
>NA|TRBV18|16|NA|TRBJ2-5
CASSPRARQNKETQYF
TGTGCCAGCTCACCTCGGGCGCGGCAGAACAAGGAGACCCAGTACTTC
>NA|TRBV7-2|15|NA|TRBJ2-3
CASSPEGQGRDTQYF
TGTGCCAGCAGCCCCGAAGGGCAGGGAAGAGATACGCAGTATTTT
>NA|TRBV5-5|15|many|TRBJ1-6
CASSVDGADNSPLHF
TGTGCCAGCAGCGTGGACGGGGCCGATAATTCACCCCTCCACTTT
>TRBD2|TRBV3-1|15|NA|TRBJ2-5
CASSPSGSWGETQYF
TGTGCCAGCAGCCCTAGCGGGAGTTGGGGAGAGACCCAGTACTTC
>NA|TRBV7-9|14|many|TRBJ1-1
CASSLLAGNGEAFF
TGTGCCAGCAGCTTATTGGCAGGGAACGGTGAAGCTTTCTTT
>TRBD1|TRBV6-1|17|many|TRBJ1-2
CASSEVVWPDRGYGYTF
TGTGCCAGCAGTGAAGTGGTCTGGCCAGACAGGGGTTATGGCTACACCTTC
>NA|TRBV4-1|17|NA|TRBJ1-2
CASSLSDLGQLAYGYTF
TGCGCCAGCAGCCTCTCCGACTTAGGACAGCTAGCCTATGGCTACACCTTC
>TRBD2|TRBV6-1|16|NA|TRBJ2-4
CASSGLAGEGRDIQYF
TGTGCCAGCAGCGGACTAGCGGGAGAGGGGAGAGACATTCAGTACTTC
>TRBD2|TRBV27|15|many|TRBJ2-2
CASSQREYNTGELFF
TGTGCCAGCAGTCAGCGGGAGTACAACACCGGGGAGCTGTTTTTT
>NA|TRBV18|13|many|TRBJ2-5
CASSQITQETQYF
TGTGCCAGCTCACAGATAACACAAGAGACCCAGTACTTC
>NA|TRBV2|14|NA|TRBJ2-5
CASSDYEGWETQYF
TGTGCCAGCAGTGATTACGAGGGGTGGGAGACCCAGTACTTC
>TRBD2|TRBV15|12|many|TRBJ2-1
CATSTASGEQFF
TGTGCCACCAGCACGGCTAGCGGGGAGCAGTTCTTC
>NA|TRBV4-3|15|few|TRBJ2-7
CASSQDSPGYGEQYF
TGCGCCAGCAGCCAAGATAGCCCAGGCTACGGGGAGCAGTACTTC
>NA|TRBV11-3|11|many|TRBJ2-1
CASSWGARQFF
TGTGCCAGCAGCTGGGGAGCGCGGCAGTTCTTC
>NA|TRBV2|12|many|TRBJ2-5
CESKAAQETQYF
TGCGAAAGCAAGGCGGCTCAAGAGACCCAGTACTTC
>TRBD1|TRBV7-9|18|many|TRBJ2-2
CASSFSQAGTGNTGELFF
TGTGCCAGCAGCTTTTCTCAAGCCGGGACAGGGAACACCGGGGAGCTGTTTTTT
>TRBD2|TRBV5-4|19|NA|TRBJ2-3
CASSLADAGGPGGTDTQYF
TGTGCCAGCAGCTTGGCCGACGCGGGGGGGCCGGGCGGGACAGATACGCAGTATTTT
>NA|TRBV7-9|16|NA|TRBJ2-7
CASSLGEGSSSYEQYF
TGTGCCAGCAGCCTGGGGGAAGGCTCAAGCTCCTACGAGCAGTACTTC
>NA|TRBV4-1|16|many|TRBJ1-5
CASSLSDGAFNQPQHF
TGCGCCAGCAGCCTAAGCGATGGTGCCTTTAATCAGCCCCAGCATTTT
>NA|TRBV29-1|14|many|TRBJ1-3
CSVLRDGNGNTIYF
TGCAGCGTCCTTCGGGACGGGAATGGAAACACCATATATTTT
>TRBD1|TRBV28|12|few|TRBJ1-1
CASSSGGTEASF
TGTGCCAGCAGTTCAGGGGGCACTGAAGCTTCCTTT
>TRBD2|TRBV28|15|many|TRBJ2-5
CASSFWTSGRETQYF
TGTGCCAGCAGTTTCTGGACTAGCGGGAGAGAGACCCAGTACTTC
>NA|TRBV19|14|NA|TRBJ2-3
CASSVAWGVTTQYF
TGTGCCAGTAGTGTCGCCTGGGGGGTGACTACGCAGTATTTT
>TRBD1|TRBV12-3/TRBV12-4|18|few|TRBJ2-1
CASSFSGHVGTADNEQFF
TGTGCCAGCAGTTTCTCCGGCCATGTGGGGACAGCTGACAATGAGCAGTTCTTC
>NA|TRBV18|15|many|TRBJ1-2
CASSPPVGTNYGYTF
TGTGCCAGCTCACCACCGGTCGGGACCAACTATGGCTACACCTTC
>TRBD1|TRBV7-9|18|many|TRBJ1-5
CASSYVTGQGVLNQPQHF
TGTGCCAGCAGCTACGTGACGGGACAGGGGGTCCTCAATCAGCCCCAGCATTTT
>NA|TRBV7-9|13|many|TRBJ2-2
CASSSYRDGELFF
TGTGCCAGCAGCTCCTACAGGGACGGGGAGCTGTTTTTT
>TRBD1|TRBV5-6|16|many|TRBJ1-1
CASSPPLDRDRTEAFF
TGTGCCAGCAGCCCACCCCTGGACAGGGATAGGACTGAAGCTTTCTTT
>NA|TRBV15|17|many|TRBJ1-2
CATSRGTGRIANYGYTF
TGTGCCACCAGCAGAGGCACAGGACGGATTGCTAACTATGGCTACACCTTC
>NA|TRBV28|11|many|TRBJ2-1
CASSFQNEQFF
TGTGCCAGCAGTTTCCAAAATGAGCAGTTCTTC
>NA|TRBV7-9|14|NA|TRBJ1-2
CASSLALTDYGYTF
TGTGCCAGCAGCTTAGCCTTGACTGACTATGGCTACACCTTC
>TRBD2|TRBV20-1|15|many|TRBJ2-5
CSARDPRGGQETQYF
TGCAGTGCTAGAGATCCGCGGGGGGGCCAGGAGACCCAGTACTTC
>NA|TRBV13|13|many|TRBJ2-7
CATKTWDGYEQYF
TGTGCCACCAAGACTTGGGACGGCTACGAGCAGTACTTC
>TRBD1|TRBV20-1|15|few|TRBJ2-4
CSAFLRGQRGNIQYF
TGCAGTGCCTTTTTAAGGGGACAGAGGGGAAACATTCAGTACTTC
>TRBD1|TRBV12-3/TRBV12-4|15|many|TRBJ1-6
CASRPTDRGVSPLHF
TGTGCCAGCAGACCAACGGACAGGGGAGTTTCACCCCTCCACTTT
>NA|TRBV11-1|14|many|TRBJ2-3
CASSAWDGADTQYF
TGTGCCAGCAGCGCATGGGACGGCGCAGATACGCAGTATTTT
>NA|TRBV6-5|14|NA|TRBJ1-5
CASSYIGQNQPQHF
TGTGCCAGCAGTTACATAGGACAGAATCAGCCCCAGCATTTT
>NA|TRBV5-6|16|many|TRBJ1-6
CASSQGPVTRNSPLHF
TGTGCCAGCAGCCAAGGACCAGTAACAAGAAATTCACCCCTCCACTTT
>NA|TRBV12-3/TRBV12-4|17|many|TRBJ1-1
CASRGGQASSMNTEAFF
TGTGCCAGCAGAGGGGGGCAGGCGTCATCTATGAACACTGAAGCTTTCTTT